These T cell receptor beta chains were read from a single sample in a study of control samples from healthy donors and cancer patients. Method: immunoSEQ multiplex PCR; TCRdb's copy keeps in-frame clones and lacks some. This table has about 100,000 clones, around nine tenths appearing once. The sequencing input was blood. The receptors stem from a human donor in good health. The donor label of this sample is uncertain. The CDR3 runs from the conserved cysteine through the conserved F or W. A D gene is named only where the DNA matches it firmly. Some rows have no size entry. The others give once, few or many, or a class for an expanded clone.

CDR3 DNA	CDR3 protein	J gene	clone size	V gene	D gene
TGTGCCAGCAGTGTGACTGGGGGACATCATGAAAAACTGTTTTTT	CASSVTGGHHEKLFF	TRBJ1-4	-	TRBV25-1	-
TGCGCCAGCAGCCATCAATTAAGCTACGAGCAGTACTTC	CASSHQLSYEQYF	TRBJ2-7	-	TRBV4-1	-
TGTGCCAGCAGCTTTCTTACCGGGACAGGAGCCAAAAACATTCAGTACTTC	CASSFLTGTGAKNIQYF	TRBJ2-4	-	TRBV11-3	TRBD1
TGTGCCAGCAGTTTAGTGGGGTTTGGCAATTCACCCCTCCACTTT	CASSLVGFGNSPLHF	TRBJ1-6	-	TRBV27	-
TGTGCCAGCAGCGTCAGGGCGGGAAACACCATATATTTT	CASSVRAGNTIYF	TRBJ1-3	-	TRBV11-2	-
TGCGCCAGCAGTCAGAGCGGCCAAGAGACCCAGTACTTC	CASSQSGQETQYF	TRBJ2-5	-	TRBV5-1	-
TGTGCCAGCAGCTCCGTGACCCACGGCTACGAGCAGTACTTC	CASSSVTHGYEQYF	TRBJ2-7	-	TRBV6-5	-
TGTGCCAGCAGCCAAGGAGGGGAGCAGTACTTC	CASSQGGEQYF	TRBJ2-7	-	TRBV3-1/TRBV3-2	-
TGTGCCAGTAGTAGGACGGCAGGGAGGGGAGCGGGGACCTACAATGAGCAGTTCTTC	CASSRTAGRGAGTYNEQFF	TRBJ2-1	-	TRBV19	TRBD2
TGTGCCATCAGTGAGACAATAGGGACAGGACAAGAGACCCAGTACTTC	CAISETIGTGQETQYF	TRBJ2-5	-	TRBV10-3	TRBD1
TGTGCCAGTAGTATAAGGGGGCCAGCCTACAATGAGCAGTTCTTC	CASSIRGPAYNEQFF	TRBJ2-1	-	TRBV19	TRBD1
TGTGCCGCCGGGGGGCAGGGGGCAGGAGGCTACACCTTC	CAAGGQGAGGYTF	TRBJ1-2	-	TRBV28	TRBD1
TGTGCCAGCAGCTTAAATTTGACTAGCGGGTTTCCCTCTTTGTACGAGCAGTACTTC	CASSLNLTSGFPSLYEQYF	TRBJ2-7	once	TRBV7-3	TRBD2
TGTGCCAGCTCACAGGGGACAGCCTACGAGCAGTACTTC	CASSQGTAYEQYF	TRBJ2-7	-	TRBV18	TRBD1
TGTGCCAGTAGTATCCAAGGGAACAGGGCGGGCACCTTC	CASSIQGNRAGTF	TRBJ1-2	-	TRBV19	-
TGTGCCAGCAGCCAAGAAGGGGGGAGGGAGACCCAGTACTTC	CASSQEGGRETQYF	TRBJ2-5	-	TRBV3-1/TRBV3-2	-
TGCAGTGCTAGTAACACAGATACGCAGTATTTT	CSASNTDTQYF	TRBJ2-3	once	TRBV20-1	-
TGTGCCAGTAGTATCTTATGGAATCAGCCCCAGCATTTT	CASSILWNQPQHF	TRBJ1-5	-	TRBV19	-
TGCAGTGCTAGTATCCAGGGGGAGACCCAGTACTTC	CSASIQGETQYF	TRBJ2-5	-	TRBV20-1	-
TGTGCCAGTAGTATCGGTTCTTATAATATTTATGGCTACACCTTC	CASSIGSYNIYGYTF	TRBJ1-2	-	TRBV19	-
TGCGCCAGCAGCTTGGTAGGGGGCGCAAACGGGGAGCTGTTTTTT	CASSLVGGANGELFF	TRBJ2-2	-	TRBV5-1	TRBD1
TGTGCCAGCAGCCCCAGGGGGGGGACACTGAACACTGAAGCTTTCTTT	CASSPRGGTLNTEAFF	TRBJ1-1	-	TRBV5-6	TRBD1